These 32 T cell receptor beta chains share one sample of origin, sequenced in a study of blood T cell repertoires in COVID-19. This table comes from immunoSEQ multiplex PCR, and its TCRdb copy is limited to in-frame clones, with some not included. The profile shows fewer than 300,000 clones, roughly nine tenths of them singletons. The sample taken for sequencing was peripheral blood. These receptors originate from a woman between 25 and 40 years old with COVID-19, enrolled during active disease.

The CDR3, as DNA: TGCGCCAGCAGCTTGGTATCGGGGAGGAACACTGAAGCTTTCTTT. Its protein is CASSLVSGRNTEAFF. V is TRBV5-1 and J is TRBJ1-1; D is unclear. V shed 0 bases and J shed 1 base, with 10 bases lying between them. The CDR3 runs 15 residues. The germline V gene has CDR1 SGHRS and CDR2 YFSETQ.

This chain joins TRBV19 and TRBJ2-1, with D hard to call. CDR1 is LNHDA and CDR2 is SQIVND in the germline V gene (reference sequence). The CDR3 runs 11 residues. V lost 8 bases to trimming and J lost 3 bases, with 5 bases between them. In nucleotides, the CDR3 is TGTGCCAGTCGTTTCTACAATGAGCAGTTCTTC. Its protein is CASRFYNEQFF.

This clone was picked up one time. This sequence joins TRBV9 and TRBJ1-4; D might be TRBD1 (5 bases). With 0 bases removed from V and 7 bases from J, the gap between germline ends came to 13 bases. The CDR3 is made up of 15 amino acids. In germline, CDR1 is SGDLS, CDR2 YYNGEE. The CDR3 bases are TGTGCCAGCAGCGTAGATTGGAGGGGAAGTGAAAAACTGTTTTTT. This sequence encodes CASSVDWRGSEKLFF.

The V call is TRBV28, the J call TRBJ1-2; no clear D. The CDR3 consists of 13 residues. The V gene's germline CDR1 is MDHEN and CDR2 SYDVKM. V lost 1 base and J 7 bases, leaving 10 bases between the germline ends. The CDR3: CASSLSGSRGYTF. As DNA, the CDR3 is TGTGCCAGCAGTTTATCGGGGTCGCGTGGCTACACCTTC.

The chain has TRBV27 and TRBJ1-2; D is unresolved. This CDR3 is 16 amino acids long. Per germline, CDR1 MNHEY and CDR2 SMNVEV (reference sequence). The ends were cut back, 0 bases at V and 1 base at J, with 12 bases in the middle. CDR3 region: CASSLSGQRLNYGYTF. The CDR3 coding sequence is TGTGCCAGCAGTTTATCAGGTCAGCGCCTTAACTATGGCTACACCTTC.

The genes are TRBV6-5 and TRBJ1-1; D is perhaps TRBD1 (5 bases). V was pared by 7 bases and J by 5 bases, with 17 bases between. CDR3 length: 14 amino acids. Germline CDR1 is MNHEY and CDR2 is SVGAGI. The chain's CDR3 is CASMGQHLRTEAFF. DNA of the CDR3: TGTGCCAGCATGGGGCAGCACCTTAGGACTGAAGCTTTCTTT.

This rearrangement joins TRBV5-4 to TRBJ2-1; 7 bases match TRBD2. In germline, CDR1 is SGHNT, CDR2 YYREEE (reference sequence). Trimming at V came to 4 bases and at J to 1 base, leaving 11 bases not matched to a gene. This CDR3 comprises 17 residues. The CDR3 DNA reads TGTGCCAGCAGCGGATGGGGGGGAAAAAGTTCCTACAATGAGCAGTTCTTC. It encodes CASSGWGGKSSYNEQFF.

J is TRBJ2-1 and V is TRBV5-5; possibly TRBD1 for D (5 bases). Trimming left V 4 bases short and J 9 bases short, with 17 bases between. Per germline, CDR1 SGHKS and CDR2 YYEKEE (reference sequence). The CDR3 has 14 residues. This chain's CDR3 is CASSASTGTREQFF. The CDR3, as DNA: TGTGCCAGCAGCGCGAGCACAGGTACCCGTGAGCAGTTCTTC.

V usage is TRBV3-1 (or the pseudogene TRBV3-2) and J usage is TRBJ1-3; possibly TRBD1 for D (5 bases). The ends were cut back, 1 base at V and 1 base at J, with 8 bases in the middle. Per the germline V gene, CDR1 is LGHDT and CDR2 is YNNKEL (reference sequence). The CDR3 length is 15 residues. CDR3 loop: CASSQGRVSGNTIYF. The CDR3 coding sequence is TGTGCCAGCAGCCAAGGCAGGGTGTCTGGAAACACCATATATTTT.

V is TRBV29-1 and J is TRBJ1-2; 9 positions match TRBD1. Germline values: CDR1 SQVTM, CDR2 ANQGSEA. V lost 7 bases to trimming and J lost 8 bases; unmatched junction nucleotides: 11. The CDR3 has 13 residues. The CDR3 nucleotides are TGCAGCGCCTGGGAACAGGGGGCAAAGGGCTACACCTTC. It encodes CSAWEQGAKGYTF.

The chain is built from TRBV10-3 and TRBJ1-6; 8 nucleotides match TRBD1. CDR1 and CDR2 from the germline V gene are ENHRY and SYGVKD. This CDR3 contains 16 residues. V lost 3 bases, J lost 6 bases, and 7 bases stayed unmatched. The CDR3 loop is CAISEPLQGGNSPLHF. The DNA of the CDR3 is TGTGCCATCAGTGAACCTTTACAGGGGGGTAATTCACCCCTCCACTTT.

The rearrangement links TRBV7-7 to TRBJ1-5, with D tentatively TRBD1 (5 bases). V was shortened by 0 bases and J by 9 bases, with 18 bases between the two germline ends. Germline assignment: CDR1 SSHAT and CDR2 FNYEAQ (reference sequence). The length of the CDR3 is 16 residues. CDR3 protein: CASSLAGALTIRPQHF. The CDR3 DNA reads as TGTGCCAGCAGCTTAGCAGGGGCCCTTACCATCAGGCCCCAGCATTTT.

This sequence joins TRBV6-6 and TRBJ1-1; D possibly corresponds to TRBD1 (5 bases). The CDR3 sequence is 15 residues long. Germline V gives CDR1 MNHNY, CDR2 SVGAGI (reference sequence). The V end was cut by 2 bases, the J end by 0 bases, with 10 bases between. CDR3 sequence: CASSYPAGMNTEAFF. CDR3 nucleotides: TGTGCCAGCAGTTACCCCGCAGGGATGAACACTGAAGCTTTCTTT.

This chain links TRBV14 with TRBJ2-7; no clear D gene. Germline CDR1 and CDR2: SGHDN and FVKESK. The CDR3 contains 14 residues. V lost 1 base and J 3 bases, leaving 10 bases between the germline ends. CDR3 nucleotides: TGTGCCAGCAGCCAAGGGGCAGGTCTCTACGAGCAGTACTTC. The encoded protein is CASSQGAGLYEQYF.

This chain uses TRBV30 with TRBJ1-1; weak D call: TRBD1 (5 bases). This CDR3 is 12 amino acids long. CDR1 and CDR2 (germline): GTSNPN, SVGIG (reference sequence). Deletions cut 5 bases from V and 4 bases from J, with 11 bases between. DNA of the CDR3: TGTGCCTGGTCCAGGGTTGGCACTGAAGCTTTCTTT. This translates into CAWSRVGTEAFF.

V and J are TRBV7-2 and TRBJ2-1; TRBD2 aligns across 9 bases. V lost 8 bases and J lost 3; bases outside the gene matches: 2. Germline V gene lookup returns CDR1 SGHTA and CDR2 FQGNSA. This CDR3 contains 13 residues. The CDR3: CASSSGIYNEQFF. In nucleotides, the CDR3 is TGTGCCAGCTCTAGCGGGATCTACAATGAGCAGTTCTTC.

This chain connects TRBV28 to TRBJ1-2, with a possible D match to TRBD1 (6 bases). This CDR3 has 12 residues. Trimming cost V 7 bases and J 10 bases, with 16 bases left between them. The germline V gene has CDR1 MDHEN and CDR2 SYDVKM. The CDR3 DNA is TGTGCCAGCACAATGGGGGCTAAGGACTACACCTTC. It specifies CASTMGAKDYTF.

The gene calls are TRBV5-1 and TRBJ2-2; D not certain. Germline CDR1 is SGHRS and CDR2 is YFSETQ. V gave up 4 bases and J gave up 2 bases, with 12 bases separating them. The CDR3 has 15 residues. CDR3 loop: CASSLLERNTGELFF. DNA for the CDR3: TGCGCCAGCAGCCTTCTAGAGAGAAACACCGGGGAGCTGTTTTTT.

This rearrangement joins TRBV9 to TRBJ1-2; D is unresolved. From germline, CDR1 is SGDLS and CDR2 YYNGEE. This CDR3 has 11 amino acids. V gave up 4 bases and J gave up 4 bases, with 5 bases separating them. CDR3 in DNA: TGTGCCAGCAGCTCCAGCTATGGCTACACCTTC. This gives the protein CASSSSYGYTF.

V usage is TRBV5-1 and J usage is TRBJ1-1; 8 nucleotides line up with TRBD1. The trim removed 4 bases at V and 3 bases at J, leaving 11 bases unmatched. CDR3 length: 16 residues. The germline V gene encodes CDR1 SGHRS and CDR2 YFSETQ. In DNA, the CDR3 is TGCGCCAGCAGCCTGACGACAGGGGCTTCGGACACTGAAGCTTTCTTT. Residues: CASSLTTGASDTEAFF.

The CDR3 nucleotides are TGTGCCTGGAGTGTAAATAGAGGGGGCATTGGAAACACCATATATTTT. This translates into CAWSVNRGGIGNTIYF. The chain joins TRBV30 to TRBJ1-3; 7 bases map to TRBD1. The CDR3 length is 16 residues. CDR1 is GTSNPN and CDR2 is SVGIG in the germline V gene (reference sequence). Unmatched junction bases numbered 8, after V lost 0 bases and J lost 3 bases.

The chain couples TRBV28 to TRBJ1-2; TRBD1 agrees at 9 bases. The V and J ends lost 5 bases and 8 bases, in that order; junction bases with no gene match: 9. The CDR3 sequence is 14 residues long. In germline, CDR1 is MDHEN, CDR2 SYDVKM. The CDR3 region has the DNA TGTGCCAGCAGTATACCCCGGACAGGGGAGGGCTACACCTTC. Its translation is CASSIPRTGEGYTF.

This rearrangement joins TRBV6-2 or TRBV6-3 to TRBJ2-7; perhaps TRBD1 as D (6 bases). The CDR3 runs 14 residues. The V end was cut by 2 bases, the J end by 4 bases, with 12 bases between. Per germline, CDR1 MNHEY and CDR2 SVGEGT. DNA of the CDR3: TGTGCCAGCAGTTACCGGGCAGACAGGTACGAGCAGTACTTC. It specifies CASSYRADRYEQYF.

The gene calls are TRBV19 and TRBJ2-7; no clear D. This CDR3 has 12 residues. V lost 8 bases, J lost 1 base, and 9 bases lay in between. CDR1 is LNHDA and CDR2 is SQIVND in the germline V gene (reference sequence). CDR3 sequence reads: CASASASYEQYF. The DNA of the CDR3 is TGTGCCAGTGCTAGTGCTTCCTACGAGCAGTACTTC. Filled out from reference TRBV19 and TRBJ2-7, the complete variable domain reads DGGITQSPKYLFRKEGQNVTLSCEQNLNHDAMYWYRQDPGQGLRLIYYSQIVNDFQKGDIAEGYSVSREKKESFPLTVTSAQKNPTAFYLCASASASYEQYFGPGTRLTVT.

This clone appeared a single time. The chain links TRBV27 to TRBJ1-2; D might be TRBD1 (5 bases). The CDR3 runs 12 residues. Looked up from germline, CDR1 is MNHEY and CDR2 is SMNVEV (reference sequence). V lost 5 bases, J lost 8 bases, and 12 bases lay in between. CDR3 sequence: CASSGGLSGYTF. The CDR3 region has the DNA TGTGCCAGCAGTGGGGGGTTGAGCGGCTACACCTTC.

V gene TRBV19 combines with J gene TRBJ1-2; D might be TRBD1 (6 bases). The V end was cut by 2 bases, the J end by 3 bases, with 13 bases between. The CDR3 consists of 15 residues. Germline-derived CDR1 and CDR2 are LNHDA and SQIVND (reference sequence). CDR3 sequence (DNA): TGTGCCAGTAGTATAAGACAGGACCCTTACTATGGCTACACCTTC. It yields the protein CASSIRQDPYYGYTF.

The rearrangement links TRBV3-1 (or the pseudogene TRBV3-2) to TRBJ2-2; the match to TRBD2 covers 14 bases. The V gene's germline CDR1 is LGHDT and CDR2 YNNKEL (reference sequence). The CDR3 has 19 residues. With V trimmed by 5 bases and J by 0 bases, 8 bases remained unmatched. CDR3 in amino acids: CASSAGLAGAITNTGELFF. In DNA form, the CDR3 reads TGTGCCAGCAGCGCGGGACTAGCGGGAGCGATAACGAACACCGGGGAGCTGTTTTTT.

A remark on this clone: An end of the junction does not agree with germline; a read error may underlie this. The rearrangement uses TRBV13 and TRBJ1-2; possible D gene TRBD1, 5 bases. This CDR3 has 13 residues. Germline V CDR1 and CDR2: PRHDT, FYEKMQ (reference sequence). CDR3 sequence (DNA): TGTGCCAGCAGCATAGGGGCCTACTATGGCTACACCTTC. Amino acid sequence: CASSIGAYYGYTF.

The chain has TRBV12-3 or TRBV12-4 and TRBJ2-7; possibly TRBD1 for D (6 bases). V lost 6 bases, J lost 5 bases, and 11 bases lay in between. This CDR3 region has 12 residues. Here the CDR3 DNA reads TGTGCCAGCAGCCACAGGGTCCACGAGCAGTACTTC. Its translation: CASSHRVHEQYF.

This chain uses TRBV10-2 with TRBJ1-1; D unclear. This CDR3 has 12 residues. Germline CDR1 WSHSY, CDR2 SAAADI. V lost 0 bases and J lost 11, with 10 bases in between. CDR3 region: CASSESGETAFF. The CDR3 nucleotides read TGCGCCAGCAGTGAGTCGGGAGAGACCGCTTTCTTT.

This clone was seen only once. V gene TRBV19 combines with J gene TRBJ2-2; D possibly corresponds to TRBD1 (6 bases). The ends were cut back, 8 bases at V and 5 bases at J, with 12 bases in the middle. This CDR3 spans 13 amino acids. The germline gives CDR1 LNHDA, CDR2 SQIVND (reference sequence). CDR3 residues: CASVWTVTGELFF. In DNA, the CDR3 is TGTGCCAGTGTTTGGACAGTTACCGGGGAGCTGTTTTTT.

The chain employs TRBV12-3 or TRBV12-4 and TRBJ2-5; D is possibly TRBD1 (6 bases). The CDR3 runs 13 residues. Trimming stripped 6 bases from V and 2 bases from J, with 10 bases between. DNA for the CDR3: TGTGCCAGCAGCAGAGACAGGCAAGAGACCCAGTACTTC. It encodes CASSRDRQETQYF.